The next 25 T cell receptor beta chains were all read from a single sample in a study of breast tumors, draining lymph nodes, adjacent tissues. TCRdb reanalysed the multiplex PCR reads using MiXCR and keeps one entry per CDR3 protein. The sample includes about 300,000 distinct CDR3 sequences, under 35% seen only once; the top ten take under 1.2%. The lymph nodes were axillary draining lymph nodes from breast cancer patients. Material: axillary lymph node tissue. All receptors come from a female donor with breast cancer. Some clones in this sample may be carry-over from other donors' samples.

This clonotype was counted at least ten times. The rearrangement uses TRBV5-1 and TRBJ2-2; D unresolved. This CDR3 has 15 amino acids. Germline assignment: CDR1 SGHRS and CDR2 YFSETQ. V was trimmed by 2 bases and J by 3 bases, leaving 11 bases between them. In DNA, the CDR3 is TGCGCCAGCAGCTTTAATGGACGACACACCGGGGAGCTGTTTTTT. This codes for CASSFNGRHTGELFF.

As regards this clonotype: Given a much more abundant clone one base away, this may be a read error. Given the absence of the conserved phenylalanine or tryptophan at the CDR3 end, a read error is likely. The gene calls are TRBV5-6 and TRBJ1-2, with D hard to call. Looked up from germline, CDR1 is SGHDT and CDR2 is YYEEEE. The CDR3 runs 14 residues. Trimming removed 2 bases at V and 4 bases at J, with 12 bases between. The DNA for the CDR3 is TGTGCCAGCAGCTTTACCTCAGTTAGCTATGGCTACACCATC. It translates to CASSFTSVSYGYTI.

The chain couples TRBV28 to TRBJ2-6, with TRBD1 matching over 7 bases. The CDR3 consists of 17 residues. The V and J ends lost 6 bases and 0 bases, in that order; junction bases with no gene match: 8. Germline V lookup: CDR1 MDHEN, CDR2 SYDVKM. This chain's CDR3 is CASSRGFELSGANVLTF. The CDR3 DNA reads TGTGCCAGCAGCAGGGGGTTCGAACTCTCTGGGGCCAACGTCCTGACTTTC.

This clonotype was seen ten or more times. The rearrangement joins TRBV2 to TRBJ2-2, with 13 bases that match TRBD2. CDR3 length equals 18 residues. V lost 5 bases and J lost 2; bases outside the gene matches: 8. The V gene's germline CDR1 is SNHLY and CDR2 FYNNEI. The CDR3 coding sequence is TGTGCCAGCAGTACCGGGACTAGCGGGACCATTAACACCGGGGAGCTGTTTTTT. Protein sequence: CASSTGTSGTINTGELFF.

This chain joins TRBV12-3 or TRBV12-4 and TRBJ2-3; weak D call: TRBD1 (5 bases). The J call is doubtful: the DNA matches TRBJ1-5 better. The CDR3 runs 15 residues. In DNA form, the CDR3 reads TGTGCCAGCAGCTCTCGAGCAGGACAATTTATTACGCAGCATTTT. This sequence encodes CASSSRAGQFITQHF.

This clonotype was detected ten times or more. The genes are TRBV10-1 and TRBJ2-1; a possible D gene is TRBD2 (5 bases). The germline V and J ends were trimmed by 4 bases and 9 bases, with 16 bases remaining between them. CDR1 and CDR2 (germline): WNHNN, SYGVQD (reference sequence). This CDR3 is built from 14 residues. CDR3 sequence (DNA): TGCGCCAGCAGTGGAAGCGGTCCGGTCGGTGAGCAGTTCTTC. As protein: CASSGSGPVGEQFF.

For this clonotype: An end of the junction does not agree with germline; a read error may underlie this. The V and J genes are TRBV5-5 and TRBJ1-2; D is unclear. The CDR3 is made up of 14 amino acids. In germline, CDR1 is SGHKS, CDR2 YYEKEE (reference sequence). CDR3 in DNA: TGTGCCAGCAGCTTGGATCAGGCGGCGTTCGGCTACGCCTTC. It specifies CASSLDQAAFGYAF. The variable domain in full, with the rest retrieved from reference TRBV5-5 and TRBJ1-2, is DAGVTQSPTHLIKTRGQQVTLRCSPISGHKSVSWYQQVLGQGPQFIFQYYEKEERGRGNFPDRFSARQFPNYSSELNVNALLLGDSALYLCASSLDQAAFGYAFGSGTRLTVV.

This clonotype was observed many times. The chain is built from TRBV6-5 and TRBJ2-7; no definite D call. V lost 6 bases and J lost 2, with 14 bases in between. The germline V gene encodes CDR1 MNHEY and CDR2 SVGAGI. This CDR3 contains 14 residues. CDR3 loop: CASSERVGTYEQYF. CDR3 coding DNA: TGTGCCAGCAGCGAACGGGTCGGAACCTACGAGCAGTACTTC.

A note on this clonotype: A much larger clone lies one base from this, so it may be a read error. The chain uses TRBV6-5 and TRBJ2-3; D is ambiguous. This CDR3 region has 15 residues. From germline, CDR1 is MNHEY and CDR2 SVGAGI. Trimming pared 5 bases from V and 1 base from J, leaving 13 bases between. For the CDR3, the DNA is TGTGCCAGCAGTCCCCAGTCCCGGGGCACAGATACGCAGTATTTT. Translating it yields CASSPQSRGTDTQYF.

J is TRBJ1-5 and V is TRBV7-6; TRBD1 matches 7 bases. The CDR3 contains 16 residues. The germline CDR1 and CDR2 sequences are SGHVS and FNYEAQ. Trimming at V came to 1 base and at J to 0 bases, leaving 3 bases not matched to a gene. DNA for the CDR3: TGTGCCAGCAGCTTAGTCGGACAGGATAGCAATCAGCCCCAGCATTTT. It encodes CASSLVGQDSNQPQHF.

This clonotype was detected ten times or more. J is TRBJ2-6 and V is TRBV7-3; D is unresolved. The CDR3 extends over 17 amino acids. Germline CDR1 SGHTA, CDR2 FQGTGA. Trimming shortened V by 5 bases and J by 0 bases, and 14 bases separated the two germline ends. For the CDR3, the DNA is TGTGCCAGCAGCAAGACTCATACTCCCTCTGGGGCCAACGTCCTGACTTTC. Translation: CASSKTHTPSGANVLTF.

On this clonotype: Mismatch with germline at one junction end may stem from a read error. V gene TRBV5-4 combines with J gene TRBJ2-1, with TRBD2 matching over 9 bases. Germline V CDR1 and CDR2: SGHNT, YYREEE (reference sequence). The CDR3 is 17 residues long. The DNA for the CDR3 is TGTGCCAGCAGTGGGACTAGCAGAGGCCTTTCCTACAATGAGCGGTTCTTC. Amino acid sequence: CASSGTSRGLSYNERFF.

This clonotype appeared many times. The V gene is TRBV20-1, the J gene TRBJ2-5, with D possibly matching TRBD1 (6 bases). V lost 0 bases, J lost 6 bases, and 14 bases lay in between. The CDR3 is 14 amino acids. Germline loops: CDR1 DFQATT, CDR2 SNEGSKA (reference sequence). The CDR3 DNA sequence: TGCAGTGCTAGAGAGGCGAGAGGGGGTAAGACCCAGTACTTC. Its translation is CSAREARGGKTQYF.

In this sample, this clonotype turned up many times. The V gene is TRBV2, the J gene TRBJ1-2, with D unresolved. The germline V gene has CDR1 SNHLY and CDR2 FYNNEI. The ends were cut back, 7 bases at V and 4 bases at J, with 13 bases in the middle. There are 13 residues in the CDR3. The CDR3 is CASKGRSSYGYTF. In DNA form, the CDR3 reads TGTGCCAGCAAAGGACGGAGCAGCTATGGCTACACCTTC. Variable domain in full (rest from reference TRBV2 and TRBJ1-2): EPEVTQTPSHQVTQMGQEVILRCVPISNHLYFYWYRQILGQKVEFLVSFYNNEISEKSEIFDDQFSVERPDGSNFTLKIRSTKLEDSAMYFCASKGRSSYGYTFGSGTRLTVV.

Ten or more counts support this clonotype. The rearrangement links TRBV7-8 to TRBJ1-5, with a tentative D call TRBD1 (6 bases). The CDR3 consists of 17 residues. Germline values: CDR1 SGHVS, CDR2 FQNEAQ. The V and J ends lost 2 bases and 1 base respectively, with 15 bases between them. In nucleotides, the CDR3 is TGTGCCAGCAGCTTAACCGGAGGGGGGATAAGCAATCAGCCCCAGCATTTT. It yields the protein CASSLTGGGISNQPQHF. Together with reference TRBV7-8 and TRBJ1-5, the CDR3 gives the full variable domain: GAGVSQSPRYKVAKRGQDVALRCDPISGHVSLFWYQQALGQGPEFLTYFQNEAQLDKSGLPSDRFFAERPEGSVSTLKIQRTQQEDSAVYLCASSLTGGGISNQPQHFGDGTRLSIL.

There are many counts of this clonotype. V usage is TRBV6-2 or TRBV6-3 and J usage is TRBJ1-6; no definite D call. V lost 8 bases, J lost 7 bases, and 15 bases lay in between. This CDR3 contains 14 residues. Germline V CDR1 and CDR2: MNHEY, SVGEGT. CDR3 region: CASADNGRNSPLHF. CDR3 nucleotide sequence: TGTGCCAGCGCTGATAACGGACGAAATTCACCCCTCCACTTT.

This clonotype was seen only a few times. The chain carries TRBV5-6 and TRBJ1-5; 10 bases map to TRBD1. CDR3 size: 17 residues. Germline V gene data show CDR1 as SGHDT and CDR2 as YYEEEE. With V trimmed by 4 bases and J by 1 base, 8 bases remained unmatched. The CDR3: CASSTGTGDFSNQPQHF. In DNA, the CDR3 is TGTGCCAGCAGCACCGGGACAGGGGATTTCAGCAATCAGCCCCAGCATTTT.

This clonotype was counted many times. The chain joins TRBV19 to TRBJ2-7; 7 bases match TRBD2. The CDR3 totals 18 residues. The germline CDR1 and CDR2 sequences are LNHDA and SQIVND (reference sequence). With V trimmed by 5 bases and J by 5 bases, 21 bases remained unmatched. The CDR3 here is CASSPRAVFGGRVHEQYF. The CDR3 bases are TGTGCCAGTAGTCCTCGGGCGGTGTTCGGCGGGAGAGTTCACGAGCAGTACTTC.

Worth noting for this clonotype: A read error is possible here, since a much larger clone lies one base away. The CDR3 DNA follows: TGTGCCTGGAGTGTAGGTTGCCCAGGTACGCAGTATTTT. Encoded protein: CAWSVGCPGTQYF. V and J are TRBV30 and TRBJ2-3; D call uncertain. The germline V gene encodes CDR1 GTSNPN and CDR2 SVGIG (reference sequence). Trimming left V 0 bases short and J 8 bases short, with 12 bases between. CDR3 length: 13 residues.

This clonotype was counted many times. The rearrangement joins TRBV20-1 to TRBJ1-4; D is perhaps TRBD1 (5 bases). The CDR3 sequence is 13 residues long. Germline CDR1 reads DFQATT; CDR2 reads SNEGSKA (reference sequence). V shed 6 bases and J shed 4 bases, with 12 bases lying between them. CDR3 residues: CSATYGGNEKLFF. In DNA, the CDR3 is TGCAGTGCAACATATGGGGGTAATGAAAAACTGTTTTTT.

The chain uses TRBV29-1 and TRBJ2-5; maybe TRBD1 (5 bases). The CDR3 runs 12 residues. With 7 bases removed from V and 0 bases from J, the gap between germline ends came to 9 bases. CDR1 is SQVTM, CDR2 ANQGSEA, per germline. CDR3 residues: CSGGRDQETQYF. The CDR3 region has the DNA TGCAGCGGGGGCCGTGACCAAGAGACCCAGTACTTC.

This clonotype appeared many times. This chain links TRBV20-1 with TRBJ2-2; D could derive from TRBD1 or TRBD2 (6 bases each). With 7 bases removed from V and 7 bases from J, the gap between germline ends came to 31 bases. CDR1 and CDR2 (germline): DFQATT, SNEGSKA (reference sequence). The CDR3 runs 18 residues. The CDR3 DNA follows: TGCAGTGTTACTGGACCCTCCTCCAAGGGGGGTAGGGGCGGGGAGCTGTTTTTT. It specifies CSVTGPSSKGGRGGELFF.

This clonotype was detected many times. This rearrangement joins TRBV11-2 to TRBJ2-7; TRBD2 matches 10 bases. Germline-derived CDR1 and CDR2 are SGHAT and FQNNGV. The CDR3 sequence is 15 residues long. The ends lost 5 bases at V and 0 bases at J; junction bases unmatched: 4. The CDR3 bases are TGTGCCAGCAGCCTTACTAGCGGGGACTCCTACGAGCAGTACTTC. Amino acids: CASSLTSGDSYEQYF.

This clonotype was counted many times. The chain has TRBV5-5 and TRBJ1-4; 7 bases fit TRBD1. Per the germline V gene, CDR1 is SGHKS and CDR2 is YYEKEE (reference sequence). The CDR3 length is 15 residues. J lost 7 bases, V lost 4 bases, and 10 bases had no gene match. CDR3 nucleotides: TGTGCCAGCAGCGACAGGGTGGGGGGCTCTGAAAAACTGTTTTTT. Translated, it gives CASSDRVGGSEKLFF.

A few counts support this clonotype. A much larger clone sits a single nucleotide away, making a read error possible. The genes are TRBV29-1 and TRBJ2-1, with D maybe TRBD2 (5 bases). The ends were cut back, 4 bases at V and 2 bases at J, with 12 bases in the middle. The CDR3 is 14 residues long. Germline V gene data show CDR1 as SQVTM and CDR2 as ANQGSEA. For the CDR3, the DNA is TGCAGCGTTGGAAATCGAGCGGCCTACAATGAGCAGTTCTTC. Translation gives CSVGNRAAYNEQFF.